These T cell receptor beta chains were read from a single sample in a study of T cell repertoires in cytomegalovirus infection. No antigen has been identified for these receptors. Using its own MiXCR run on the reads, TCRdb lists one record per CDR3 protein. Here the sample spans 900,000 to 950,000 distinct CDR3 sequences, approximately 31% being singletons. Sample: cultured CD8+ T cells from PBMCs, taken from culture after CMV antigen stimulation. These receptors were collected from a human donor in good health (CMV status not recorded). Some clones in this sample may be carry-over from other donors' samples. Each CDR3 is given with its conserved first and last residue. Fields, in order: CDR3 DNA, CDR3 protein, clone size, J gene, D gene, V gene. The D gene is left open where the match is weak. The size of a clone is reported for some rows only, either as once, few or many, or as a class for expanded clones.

DNA: TGTGCCAGTAAGATGGGGGTCGAGCAGTACTTC; CDR3: CASKMGVEQYF; size: few; J: TRBJ2-7; D: NA; V: TRBV19
DNA: TGTGCCAGCAGTCCCGTGGGGGGGGGGCCTGTCAATGAGCAGTTCTTC; CDR3: CASSPVGGGPVNEQFF; size: NA; J: TRBJ2-1; D: NA; V: TRBV2
DNA: TGCGCCAGCAGCCAAGATCCTGGCAGGGGGCGGGGTGAAGCTTTCTTT; CDR3: CASSQDPGRGRGEAFF; size: NA; J: TRBJ1-1; D: TRBD1; V: TRBV4-1
DNA: TGCAGTGCTAAGGGACGGGGTCTTATCAATGAGCAGTTCTTC; CDR3: CSAKGRGLINEQFF; size: once; J: TRBJ2-1; D: NA; V: TRBV20-1
DNA: TGTGCCAGCAGTTACTCGGGGGGCCCTTTCATCCAGCCCCAGCATTTT; CDR3: CASSYSGGPFIQPQHF; size: NA; J: TRBJ1-5; D: NA; V: TRBV6-8
DNA: TGCGCCATCGACCGGGTGGGTGGCAATCAGCCCCAGCATTTT; CDR3: CAIDRVGGNQPQHF; size: NA; J: TRBJ1-5; D: NA; V: TRBV10-2
DNA: TGTGCCAGCAGCTCTCCTTCAGGGTCCCAAGCTTTCTTT; CDR3: CASSSPSGSQAFF; size: many; J: TRBJ1-1; D: NA; V: TRBV27
DNA: TGTGCCAGCAGTTCCCTCCCAGTCAGGGAGAAAACTGAAGCTTTCTTT; CDR3: CASSSLPVREKTEAFF; size: few; J: TRBJ1-1; D: NA; V: TRBV28
DNA: TGTGCCAGCAGCTCAGAACAGGGGTCAGGCACAGATACGCAGTATTTT; CDR3: CASSSEQGSGTDTQYF; size: few; J: TRBJ2-3; D: TRBD1; V: TRBV7-6
DNA: TGTGCCAGCAGTTCCTGGGGGGGGGTACAAGAGACCCAGTACTTC; CDR3: CASSSWGGVQETQYF; size: NA; J: TRBJ2-5; D: TRBD2; V: TRBV12-3/TRBV12-4
DNA: TGTGCCAGCAGCACTAGGAAGGTCTCCAACTACAATGAGCAGTTCTTC; CDR3: CASSTRKVSNYNEQFF; size: NA; J: TRBJ2-1; D: NA; V: TRBV7-9
DNA: TGTGCCAGCAGCCAGCCGGGACAGCGTGTTTCCGGGGAGCTGTTTTTT; CDR3: CASSQPGQRVSGELFF; size: NA; J: TRBJ2-2; D: TRBD1; V: TRBV27
DNA: TGCGCCAGCAGCTTGGACGGGGGCTCAGGGGCCAACGTCCTGACTTTC; CDR3: CASSLDGGSGANVLTF; size: NA; J: TRBJ2-6; D: NA; V: TRBV5-1
DNA: TGTGCCAGCAGTTACTCGATATTCAGCATGAACACTGAAGCTTTCTTT; CDR3: CASSYSIFSMNTEAFF; size: few; J: TRBJ1-1; D: NA; V: TRBV6-5
DNA: TGCGCCAGCAGCCAAGCCCCACTTTATGGCTACACCTTC; CDR3: CASSQAPLYGYTF; size: few; J: TRBJ1-2; D: NA; V: TRBV4-1
DNA: TGTGCCAGTCACGGGACAGGGTTTAGGTTCTTC; CDR3: CASHGTGFRFF; size: NA; J: TRBJ2-1; D: TRBD1; V: TRBV6-2/TRBV6-3
DNA: TGTGCCAGCAGTCCCCTCCCTCGGCAGAGCTCCTACAATGAGCAGTTCTTC; CDR3: CASSPLPRQSSYNEQFF; size: NA; J: TRBJ2-1; D: NA; V: TRBV6-6
DNA: TGTGCCAGCTCTCCTAGGGACAGGGTTGACAGCAATCAGCCCCAGCATTTT; CDR3: CASSPRDRVDSNQPQHF; size: few; J: TRBJ1-5; D: TRBD1; V: TRBV18
DNA: TGTGCCAGCAGTGATGGCCTGAACTACGAGCAGTACTTC; CDR3: CASSDGLNYEQYF; size: NA; J: TRBJ2-7; D: NA; V: TRBV2
DNA: TGTGCCAGCAGTTTCAAGTACAATGAGCAGTTCTTC; CDR3: CASSFKYNEQFF; size: many; J: TRBJ2-1; D: NA; V: TRBV12-3/TRBV12-4
DNA: TGTGCCAGTACGGGGGGATCTGGCTACACCTTC; CDR3: CASTGGSGYTF; size: NA; J: TRBJ1-2; D: NA; V: TRBV19
DNA: TGTGCCAGCAGCCAATCCCCAGCTTTCACAGATACGCAGTATTTT; CDR3: CASSQSPAFTDTQYF; size: NA; J: TRBJ2-3; D: NA; V: TRBV5-6
DNA: TGTGCCAGCAGCCCCCGAGGTCCTCAACTAACCTACAATGAGCAGTTCTTC; CDR3: CASSPRGPQLTYNEQFF; size: few; J: TRBJ2-1; D: NA; V: TRBV7-8
DNA: TGTGCCAGTAGTTGGACCAAGGCGAGAGTCTATGGCTACACCTTC; CDR3: CASSWTKARVYGYTF; size: NA; J: TRBJ1-2; D: NA; V: TRBV19
DNA: TGTGCCAGCAGCCCGGACAGTTTTGAAGCTTTCTTT; CDR3: CASSPDSFEAFF; size: few; J: TRBJ1-1; D: NA; V: TRBV7-3
DNA: TGTGCCAGCAGCGCAACTAGCGGGGGGGCCTCCCCGCACGGATTGAGTACGCAGTATTTT; CDR3: CASSATSGGASPHGLSTQYF; size: NA; J: TRBJ2-3; D: TRBD2; V: TRBV11-2
DNA: TGTGCCAGCAGCGACAGGGCGTACTATGGCTACACCTTC; CDR3: CASSDRAYYGYTF; size: many; J: TRBJ1-2; D: NA; V: TRBV9
DNA: TGTGCCAGCAGCCATCGGACAGTAGGCGACACTGAAGCTTTCTTT; CDR3: CASSHRTVGDTEAFF; size: few; J: TRBJ1-1; D: NA; V: TRBV7-9
DNA: TGTGCCAGCTCACGACAGGAGGGTAATCAGCCCCAGCATTTT; CDR3: CASSRQEGNQPQHF; size: NA; J: TRBJ1-5; D: NA; V: TRBV18
DNA: TGTGCCAGCAGTTTAAGACTAGCGGGGTCGAATGAGCAGTTCTTC; CDR3: CASSLRLAGSNEQFF; size: NA; J: TRBJ2-1; D: TRBD2; V: TRBV6-6
DNA: TGTGCCATCAGGACAGGGGCCCAAGAGACCCAGTACTTC; CDR3: CAIRTGAQETQYF; size: NA; J: TRBJ2-5; D: TRBD1; V: TRBV10-3
DNA: TGTGCCAGCAGGCGGGGTGGAGGAGAGACCCAGTACTTC; CDR3: CASRRGGGETQYF; size: NA; J: TRBJ2-5; D: NA; V: TRBV6-1
DNA: TGTGCCAGCAGTTACGTACAGGGACTAGATGGCTACACCTTC; CDR3: CASSYVQGLDGYTF; size: few; J: TRBJ1-2; D: NA; V: TRBV6-5
DNA: TGTGCCAGCAGCTTTTTTTGGACAGTCCCTGACTACGAGCAGTACTTC; CDR3: CASSFFWTVPDYEQYF; size: many; J: TRBJ2-7; D: NA; V: TRBV7-2
DNA: TGTGCCAGCAGTGTACGGGGGGCCGGGGAGACCCAGTACTTC; CDR3: CASSVRGAGETQYF; size: many; J: TRBJ2-5; D: NA; V: TRBV6-6
DNA: TGTGCCAGCAGCCCAGCGGACTCAGGAGAAAAACTGTTTTTT; CDR3: CASSPADSGEKLFF; size: few; J: TRBJ1-4; D: NA; V: TRBV12-3/TRBV12-4
DNA: TGTGCCAGCAGCTCTAGCGGGGGGGACCCCTACAATGAGCAGTTCTTC; CDR3: CASSSSGGDPYNEQFF; size: many; J: TRBJ2-1; D: TRBD2; V: TRBV7-3
DNA: TGTGCCAGCAGCTCCTCGGACAGGCAGTTCTTC; CDR3: CASSSSDRQFF; size: NA; J: TRBJ2-1; D: NA; V: TRBV7-6
DNA: TGCAGTGCGGGACCGGGACAGGGGCCCTCGGTGGGGCAGCCCCAGCATTTT; CDR3: CSAGPGQGPSVGQPQHF; size: NA; J: TRBJ1-5; D: TRBD1; V: TRBV20-1
DNA: TGTGCCAGCTGCTATGGTCGGGGGTCCGGCACTGAAGCTTTCTTT; CDR3: CASCYGRGSGTEAFF; size: few; J: TRBJ1-1; D: NA; V: TRBV6-1
DNA: TGCGCCAGCAGCTACCCAGCGGGACAGGAGAAAGGATATGGCTACACCTTC; CDR3: CASSYPAGQEKGYGYTF; size: NA; J: TRBJ1-2; D: TRBD1; V: TRBV5-1
DNA: TGTGCCAGCAGTTACTCGACAGCCCACCAAGAGACCCAGTACTTC; CDR3: CASSYSTAHQETQYF; size: few; J: TRBJ2-5; D: NA; V: TRBV6-6
DNA: TGCGCCAGCAGCTTTCGACAGGGGCCTACGGCTAACTATGGCTACACCTTC; CDR3: CASSFRQGPTANYGYTF; size: NA; J: TRBJ1-2; D: TRBD1; V: TRBV5-1
DNA: TGTGCCAGCAGTACCCCAACCGGGACAGCTACGAACACTGAAGCTTTCTTT; CDR3: CASSTPTGTATNTEAFF; size: NA; J: TRBJ1-1; D: TRBD1; V: TRBV6-1
DNA: TGTGCCAGCAGCTGGGGCCTGTCGGGGGCAGAAGCTTTCTTT; CDR3: CASSWGLSGAEAFF; size: NA; J: TRBJ1-1; D: NA; V: TRBV5-4
DNA: TGTGCCAGCAGCTTCGAAACCAGGGATTCCCCTGACTATTTGCGTGGCTACACCTTC; CDR3: CASSFETRDSPDYLRGYTF; size: few; J: TRBJ1-2; D: NA; V: TRBV12-3/TRBV12-4
DNA: TGCGCCAGCAGCCAACACGCCGGGACAGGGGGCCAAGATACGCAGTATTTT; CDR3: CASSQHAGTGGQDTQYF; size: few; J: TRBJ2-3; D: TRBD1; V: TRBV4-3
DNA: TGTGCCAGCAGTCACCAGGGACTGACACTAAGTGGCTACACCTTC; CDR3: CASSHQGLTLSGYTF; size: NA; J: TRBJ1-2; D: NA; V: TRBV12-3/TRBV12-4